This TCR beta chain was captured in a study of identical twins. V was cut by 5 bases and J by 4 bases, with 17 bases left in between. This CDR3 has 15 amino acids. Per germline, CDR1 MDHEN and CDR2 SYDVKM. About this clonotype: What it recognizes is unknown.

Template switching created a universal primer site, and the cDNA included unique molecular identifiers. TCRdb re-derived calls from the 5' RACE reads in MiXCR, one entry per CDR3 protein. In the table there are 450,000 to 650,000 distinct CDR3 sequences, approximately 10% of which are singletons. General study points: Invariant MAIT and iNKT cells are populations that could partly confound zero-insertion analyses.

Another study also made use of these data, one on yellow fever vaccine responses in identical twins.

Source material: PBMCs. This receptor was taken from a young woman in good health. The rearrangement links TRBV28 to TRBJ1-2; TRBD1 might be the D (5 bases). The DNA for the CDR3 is TGTGCCAGCAGTCCAGGGACCGCTACGAGCTATGGCTACACCTTC. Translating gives CASSPGTATSYGYTF.